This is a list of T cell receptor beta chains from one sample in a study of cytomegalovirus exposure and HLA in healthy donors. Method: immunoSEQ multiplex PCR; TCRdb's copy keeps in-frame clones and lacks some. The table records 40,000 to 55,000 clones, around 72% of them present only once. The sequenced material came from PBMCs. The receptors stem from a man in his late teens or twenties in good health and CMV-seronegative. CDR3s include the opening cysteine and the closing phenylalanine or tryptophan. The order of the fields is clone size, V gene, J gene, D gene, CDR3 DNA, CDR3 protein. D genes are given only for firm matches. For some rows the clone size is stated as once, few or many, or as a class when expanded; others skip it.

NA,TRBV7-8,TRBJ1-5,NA,TGTGCCAGCAGCGTTATGGTGACAGGCTATCAGCCCCAGCATTTT,CASSVMVTGYQPQHF
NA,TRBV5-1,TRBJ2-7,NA,TGCGCCAGCAGCTTGGCAAACCCCGGGACTGCCGCCTACGAGCAGTACTTC,CASSLANPGTAAYEQYF
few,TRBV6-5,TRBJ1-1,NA,TGTGCCAGCAGCCGGTGGCAGGGGAACACTGAAGCTTTCTTT,CASSRWQGNTEAFF
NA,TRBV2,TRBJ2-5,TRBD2,TGTGCCAGCAATGGACTAGAGACGGAGACCCAGTACTTC,CASNGLETETQYF
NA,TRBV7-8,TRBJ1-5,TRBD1,TGTGCCAGCAGCTCCGGGACAGGGGGCCGAAGCAATCAGCCCCAGCATTTT,CASSSGTGGRSNQPQHF
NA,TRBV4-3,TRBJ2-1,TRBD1,TGCGCCAGCAGCCACGATGACAGGGCGGGTGAGCAGTTCTTC,CASSHDDRAGEQFF
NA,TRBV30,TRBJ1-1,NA,TGTGCCTGGAGAGAGGGTACGACTGAAGCTTTCTTT,CAWREGTTEAFF
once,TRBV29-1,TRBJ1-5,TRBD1,TGCAGCGTTGTACTTTACGGGACAGTTAGCAATCAGCCCCAGCATTTT,CSVVLYGTVSNQPQHF
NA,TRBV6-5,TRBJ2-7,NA,TGTGCCAGCAGTTACACCGGGAGCGGCGAGCAGTACTTC,CASSYTGSGEQYF
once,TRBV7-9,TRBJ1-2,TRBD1,TGTGCCAGCAGGAGTACCGGGGACAGGAGGGTTTTGGACTATGGCTACACCTTC,CASRSTGDRRVLDYGYTF
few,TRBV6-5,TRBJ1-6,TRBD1,TGTGCCAGCAGACCGACAGGGAATAATTCACCCCTCCACTTT,CASRPTGNNSPLHF
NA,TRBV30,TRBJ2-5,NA,TGTGCCTGGACAGTCCAAGAGACCCAGTACTTC,CAWTVQETQYF
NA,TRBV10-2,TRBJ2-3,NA,TGCGCCAGCAGTGAGCGGGAGACAGATACGCAGTATTTT,CASSERETDTQYF
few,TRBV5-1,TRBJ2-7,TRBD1,TGCGCCAGCAGCTGGGACAGGGGAGAGCCCTACGAGCAGTACTTC,CASSWDRGEPYEQYF
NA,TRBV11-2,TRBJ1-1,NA,TGTGCCAGCAGCTTAGAGGGTCTAGGAGGCACTGAAGCTTTCTTT,CASSLEGLGGTEAFF
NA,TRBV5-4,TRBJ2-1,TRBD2,TGTGCCAGCAGCGTCGGACTAGCGGACAATGAGCAGTTCTTC,CASSVGLADNEQFF
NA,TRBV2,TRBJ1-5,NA,TGTGCCAGCAGGGCCACTACTACTTTTAGCAATCAGCCCCAGCATTTT,CASRATTTFSNQPQHF
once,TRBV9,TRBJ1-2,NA,TGTGCCAGCGAGCGGGGCTACACCTTC,CASERGYTF
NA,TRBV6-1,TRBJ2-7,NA,TGTGCCAGCAGTGGGTTGAGCGGCGAGCAGTACTTC,CASSGLSGEQYF
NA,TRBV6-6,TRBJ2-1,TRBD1,TGTGCCAGCAGTCAGGGGACAGGGAGGTACAATGAGCAGTTCTTC,CASSQGTGRYNEQFF
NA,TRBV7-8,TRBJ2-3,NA,TGTGCCAGCAGCTTAGCCCAGAGGACTAGCACAGATACGCAGTATTTT,CASSLAQRTSTDTQYF
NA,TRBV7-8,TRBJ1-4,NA,TGTGCCAGCAGCTCCCTTGTAGACAGGGAAAAACTGTTTTTT,CASSSLVDREKLFF
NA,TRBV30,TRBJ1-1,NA,TGTGCCTGGGGAGGGGGGGGAGGGGTGGGCACTGAAGCTTTCTTT,CAWGGGGGVGTEAFF
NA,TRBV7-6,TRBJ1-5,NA,TGTGCCAGCAGCACAGATTATAATCAGCCCCAGCATTTT,CASSTDYNQPQHF
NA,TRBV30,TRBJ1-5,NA,TGTGCCTGGAGTACCGGGTGGAATCAGCCCCAGCATTTT,CAWSTGWNQPQHF
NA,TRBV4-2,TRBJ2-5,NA,TGTGCCAGCACCCCGACGGGGGATCGAGTAGAGACCCAGTACTTC,CASTPTGDRVETQYF
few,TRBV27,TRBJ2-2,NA,TGTGCCAGGGGTGGGCTCACCGGGGAGCTGTTTTTT,CARGGLTGELFF
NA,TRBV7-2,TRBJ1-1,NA,TGTGCCAGCAGCTTTTGGACAGTGGGAATGAACACTGAAGCTTTCTTT,CASSFWTVGMNTEAFF
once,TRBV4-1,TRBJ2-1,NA,TGCGCCAGCAGCCCCTTAGAACAGGTGGCCTACAATGAGCAGTTCTTC,CASSPLEQVAYNEQFF
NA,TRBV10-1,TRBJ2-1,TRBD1,TGCGCCAGCAGTTCTGGGACAGGGCCGCCCAATGAGCAGTTCTTC,CASSSGTGPPNEQFF
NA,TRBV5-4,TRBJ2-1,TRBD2,TGTGCCAGCAGCTTGGCTAGACTAGCTGATAGCTCCTACAATGAGCAGTTCTTC,CASSLARLADSSYNEQFF
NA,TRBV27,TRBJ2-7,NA,TGTGCCAGCAGTTCCCAGGGGATCCCATACGAGCAGTACTTC,CASSSQGIPYEQYF
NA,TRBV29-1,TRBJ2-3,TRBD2,TGCAGCGTTGAACAGCGGGAGATCCCAGATACGCAGTATTTT,CSVEQREIPDTQYF
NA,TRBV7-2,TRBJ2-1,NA,TGTGCCAGCAGCTCACTGGCCGGGGAGCAGTTCTTC,CASSSLAGEQFF
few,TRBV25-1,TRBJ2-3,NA,TGTGCCAGCAGTGTCGGGACGGGGGAGGATACGCAGTATTTT,CASSVGTGEDTQYF